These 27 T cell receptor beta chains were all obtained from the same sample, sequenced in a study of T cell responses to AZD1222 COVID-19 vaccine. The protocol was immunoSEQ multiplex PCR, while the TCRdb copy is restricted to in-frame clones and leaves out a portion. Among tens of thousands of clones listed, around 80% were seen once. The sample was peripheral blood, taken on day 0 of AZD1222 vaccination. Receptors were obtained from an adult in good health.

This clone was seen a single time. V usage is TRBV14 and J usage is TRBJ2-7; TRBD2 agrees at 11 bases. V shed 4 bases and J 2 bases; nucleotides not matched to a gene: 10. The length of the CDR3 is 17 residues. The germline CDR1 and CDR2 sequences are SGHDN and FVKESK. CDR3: CASSPRLAGTLPYEQYF. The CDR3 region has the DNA TGTGCCAGCAGCCCGAGACTAGCGGGGACATTACCCTACGAGCAGTACTTC.

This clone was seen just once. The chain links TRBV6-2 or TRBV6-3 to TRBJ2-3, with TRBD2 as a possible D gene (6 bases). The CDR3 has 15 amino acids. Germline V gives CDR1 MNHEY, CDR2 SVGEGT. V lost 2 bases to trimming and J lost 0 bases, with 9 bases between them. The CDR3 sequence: CASSYGSGSTDTQYF. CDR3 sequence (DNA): TGTGCCAGCAGTTACGGTAGCGGAAGCACAGATACGCAGTATTTT.

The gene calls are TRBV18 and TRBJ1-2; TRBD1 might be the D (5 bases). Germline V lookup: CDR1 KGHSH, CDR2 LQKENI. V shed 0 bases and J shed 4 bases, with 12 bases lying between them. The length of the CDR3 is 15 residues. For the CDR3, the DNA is TGTGCCAGCTCACCACCGGGGGTTCGTGGCTATGGCTACACCTTC. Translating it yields CASSPPGVRGYGYTF.

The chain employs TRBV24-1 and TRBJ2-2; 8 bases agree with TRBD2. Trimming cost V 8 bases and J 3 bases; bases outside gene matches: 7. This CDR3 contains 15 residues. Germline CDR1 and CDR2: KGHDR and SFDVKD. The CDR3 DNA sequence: TGTGCCACCACCGCTCGGGGGGGGGACACCGGGGAGCTGTTTTTT. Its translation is CATTARGGDTGELFF.

CDR3 in amino acids: CASSTGGGRGEQYF. Here the CDR3 DNA reads TGTGCCAGCAGTACAGGAGGGGGCCGGGGCGAGCAGTACTTC. The chain recombines TRBV2 with TRBJ2-7, with a possible D match to TRBD1 (7 bases). The germline V gene encodes CDR1 SNHLY and CDR2 FYNNEI. V was trimmed by 5 bases and J by 6 bases, leaving 17 bases between them. The CDR3 contains 14 residues. Full variable domain (rest looked up from reference TRBV2 and TRBJ2-7): EPEVTQTPSHQVTQMGQEVILRCVPISNHLYFYWYRQILGQKVEFLVSFYNNEISEKSEIFDDQFSVERPDGSNFTLKIRSTKLEDSAMYFCASSTGGGRGEQYFGPGTRLTVT.

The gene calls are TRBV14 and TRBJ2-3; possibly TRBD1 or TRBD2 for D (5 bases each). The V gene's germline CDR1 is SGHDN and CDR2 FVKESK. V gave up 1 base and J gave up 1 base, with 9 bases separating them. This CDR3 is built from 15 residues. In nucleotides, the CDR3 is TGTGCCAGCAGCCAAGGGGGGACCGGCACAGATACGCAGTATTTT. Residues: CASSQGGTGTDTQYF. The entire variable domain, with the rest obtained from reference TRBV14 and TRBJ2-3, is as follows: EAGVTQFPSHSVIEKGQTVTLRCDPISGHDNLYWYRRVMGKEIKFLLHFVKESKQDESGMPNNRFLAERTGGTYSTLKVQPAELEDSGVYFCASSQGGTGTDTQYFGPGTRLTVL.

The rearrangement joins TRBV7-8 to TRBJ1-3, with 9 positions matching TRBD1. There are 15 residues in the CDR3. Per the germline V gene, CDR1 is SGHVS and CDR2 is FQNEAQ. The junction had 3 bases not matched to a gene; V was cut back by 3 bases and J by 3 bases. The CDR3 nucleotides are TGTGCCAGCAGCTTGTTGGACAGGGGTGGAAACACCATATATTTT. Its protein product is CASSLLDRGGNTIYF.

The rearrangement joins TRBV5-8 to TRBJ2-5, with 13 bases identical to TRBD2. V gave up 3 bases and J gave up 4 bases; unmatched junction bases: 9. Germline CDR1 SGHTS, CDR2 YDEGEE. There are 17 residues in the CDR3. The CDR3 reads CASSSLGTSGNGETQYF. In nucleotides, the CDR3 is TGTGCCAGCAGCTCCCTTGGGACTAGCGGGAATGGAGAGACCCAGTACTTC.

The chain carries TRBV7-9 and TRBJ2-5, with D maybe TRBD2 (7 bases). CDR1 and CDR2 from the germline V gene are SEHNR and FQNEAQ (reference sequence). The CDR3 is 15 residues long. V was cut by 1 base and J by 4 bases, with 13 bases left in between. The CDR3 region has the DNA TGTGCCAGCAGCTTAGATCGGGGGGCGAGAGAGACCCAGTACTTC. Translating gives CASSLDRGARETQYF.

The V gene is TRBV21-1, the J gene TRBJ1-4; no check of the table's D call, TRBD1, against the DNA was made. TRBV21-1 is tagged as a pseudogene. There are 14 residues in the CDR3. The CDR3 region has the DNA TGTGCCAGCAGCAAACAGGGGGCTCATGAAAAACTGTTTTTT. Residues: CASSKQGAHEKLFF.

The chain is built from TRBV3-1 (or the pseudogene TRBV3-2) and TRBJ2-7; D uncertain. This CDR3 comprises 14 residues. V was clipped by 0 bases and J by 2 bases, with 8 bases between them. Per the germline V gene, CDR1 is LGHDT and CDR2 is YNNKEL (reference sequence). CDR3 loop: CASSQEGSTYEQYV. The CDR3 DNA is TGTGCCAGCAGCCAAGAAGGCAGCACCTACGAGCAGTACGTC.

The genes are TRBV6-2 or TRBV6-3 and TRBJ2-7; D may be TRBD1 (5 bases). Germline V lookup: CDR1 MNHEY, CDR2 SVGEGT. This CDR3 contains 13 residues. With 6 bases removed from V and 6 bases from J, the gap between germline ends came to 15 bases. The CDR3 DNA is TGTGCCAGCAGCCTCCCCGACAGAACCGAGCAGTACGTC. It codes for CASSLPDRTEQYV.

CDR3 in DNA: TGCGCCAGCAGCCAAGCAGTCCTGATGAACACTGAAGCTTTCTTT. Translation: CASSQAVLMNTEAFF. The J gene is TRBJ1-1, the V gene TRBV4-1, with D unclear. This CDR3 region has 15 residues. V gave up 1 base and J gave up 0 bases, with 9 bases separating them. Germline values: CDR1 MGHRA, CDR2 YSYEKL.

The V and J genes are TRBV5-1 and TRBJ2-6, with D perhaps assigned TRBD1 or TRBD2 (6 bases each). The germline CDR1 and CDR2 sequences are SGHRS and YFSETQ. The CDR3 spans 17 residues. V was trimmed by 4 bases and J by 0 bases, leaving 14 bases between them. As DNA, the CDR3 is TGCGCCAGCAGCGGGGGGCCACCGAGCTCTGGGGCCAACGTCCTGACTTTC. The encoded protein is CASSGGPPSSGANVLTF.

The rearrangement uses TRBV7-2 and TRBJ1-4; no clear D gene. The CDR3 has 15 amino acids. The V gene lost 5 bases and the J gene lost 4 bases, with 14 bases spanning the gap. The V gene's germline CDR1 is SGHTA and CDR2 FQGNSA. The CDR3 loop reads CASSLTPGLNEKLFF. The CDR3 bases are TGTGCCAGCAGCCTAACTCCAGGTCTTAATGAAAAACTGTTTTTT. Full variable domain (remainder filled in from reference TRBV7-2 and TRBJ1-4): GAGVSQSPSNKVTEKGKDVELRCDPISGHTALYWYRQSLGQGLEFLIYFQGNSAPDKSGLPSDRFSAERTGGSVSTLTIQRTQQEDSAVYLCASSLTPGLNEKLFFGSGTQLSVL.

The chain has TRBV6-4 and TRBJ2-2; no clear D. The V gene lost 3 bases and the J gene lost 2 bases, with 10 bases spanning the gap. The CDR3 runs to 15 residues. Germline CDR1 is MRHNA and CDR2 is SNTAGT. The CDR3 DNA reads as TGTGCCAGCAGTGAAAGGACGGATAACACCGGGGAGCTGTTTTTT. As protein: CASSERTDNTGELFF.

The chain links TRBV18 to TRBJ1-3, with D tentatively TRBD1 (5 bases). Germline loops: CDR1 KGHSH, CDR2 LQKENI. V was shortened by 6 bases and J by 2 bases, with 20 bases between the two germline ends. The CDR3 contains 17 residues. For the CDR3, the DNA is TGTGCCAGCTCGACCTTCGTTGGGGGGATCGCTGGAAACACCATATATTTT. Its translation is CASSTFVGGIAGNTIYF.

CDR3 loop: CASGGLGNTEAFF. The CDR3 DNA reads TGTGCCAGCGGGGGCCTTGGGAACACTGAAGCTTTCTTT. The gene calls are TRBV7-2 and TRBJ1-1; maybe TRBD1 (6 bases). Deletions cut 8 bases from V and 1 base from J, with 11 bases between. CDR3 length: 13 residues. CDR1 and CDR2 (germline): SGHTA, FQGNSA.

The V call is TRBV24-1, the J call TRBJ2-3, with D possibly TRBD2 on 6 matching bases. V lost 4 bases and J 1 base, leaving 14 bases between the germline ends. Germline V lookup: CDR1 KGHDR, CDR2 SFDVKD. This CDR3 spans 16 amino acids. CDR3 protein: CATSDPGERGTDTQYF. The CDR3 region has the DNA TGTGCCACCAGTGACCCGGGGGAGCGGGGCACAGATACGCAGTATTTT.

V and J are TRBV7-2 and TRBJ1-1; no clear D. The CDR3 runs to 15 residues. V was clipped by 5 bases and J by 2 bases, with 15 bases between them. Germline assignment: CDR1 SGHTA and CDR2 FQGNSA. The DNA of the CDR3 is TGTGCCAGCAGCGGCTCACGGGTGGGTAACACTGAAGCTTTCTTT. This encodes CASSGSRVGNTEAFF.

This CDR3 is CASSLRLEDPLAKNIQYF. For the CDR3, the DNA is TGCGCCAGCAGCTTGCGCCTCGAGGATCCACTAGCCAAAAACATTCAGTACTTC. The chain joins TRBV5-1 to TRBJ2-4; D not resolved. Germline V gene lookup returns CDR1 SGHRS and CDR2 YFSETQ. This CDR3 is 18 amino acids long. Trimming took 1 base from V and 0 from J, leaving 17 bases between them.

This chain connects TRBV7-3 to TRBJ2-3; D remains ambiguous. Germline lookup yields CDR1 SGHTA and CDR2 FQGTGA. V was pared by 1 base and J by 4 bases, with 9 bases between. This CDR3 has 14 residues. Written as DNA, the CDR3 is TGTGCCAGCAGCTTAAGGGCCGCCCCAGATACGCAGTATTTT. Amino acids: CASSLRAAPDTQYF.

CDR3 sequence: CAAGQSGANVLTF. In nucleotides, the CDR3 is TGTGCCGCAGGTCAGTCCGGGGCCAACGTCCTGACTTTC. The J gene is TRBJ2-6, the V gene TRBV6-5; D gene uncertain. Trimming stripped 11 bases from V and 4 bases from J, with 12 bases between. This CDR3 is built from 13 residues. Germline-derived CDR1 and CDR2 are MNHEY and SVGAGI.

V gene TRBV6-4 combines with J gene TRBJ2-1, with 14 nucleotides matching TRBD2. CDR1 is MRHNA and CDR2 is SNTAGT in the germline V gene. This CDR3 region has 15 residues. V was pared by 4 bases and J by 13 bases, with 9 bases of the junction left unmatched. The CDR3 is CASSAETSGRAEQFF. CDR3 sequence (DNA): TGTGCCAGCAGTGCCGAGACTAGCGGGAGGGCAGAACAGTTCTTC.

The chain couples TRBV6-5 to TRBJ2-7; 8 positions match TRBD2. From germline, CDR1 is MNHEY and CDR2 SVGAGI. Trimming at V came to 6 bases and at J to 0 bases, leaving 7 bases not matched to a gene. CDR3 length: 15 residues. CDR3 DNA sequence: TGTGCCAGCAGACTCCGCGGGGGGAACTCCTACGAGCAGTACTTC. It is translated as CASRLRGGNSYEQYF.

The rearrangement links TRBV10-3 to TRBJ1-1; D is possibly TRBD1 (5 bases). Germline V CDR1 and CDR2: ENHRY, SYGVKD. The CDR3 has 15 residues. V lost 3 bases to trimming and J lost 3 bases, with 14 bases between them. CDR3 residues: CAISDPGTEYTEAFF. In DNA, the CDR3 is TGTGCCATCAGTGACCCAGGGACTGAGTACACTGAAGCTTTCTTT.

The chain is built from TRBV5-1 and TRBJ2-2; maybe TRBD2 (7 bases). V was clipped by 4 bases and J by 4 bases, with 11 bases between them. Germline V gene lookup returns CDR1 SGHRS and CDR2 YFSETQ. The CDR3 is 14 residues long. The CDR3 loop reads CASSQGRVTGELFF. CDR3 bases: TGCGCCAGCAGCCAGGGGAGGGTCACCGGGGAGCTGTTTTTT.